This T cell receptor (beta chain) originates from a study of T cells in localized non-small cell lung cancer. This CDR3 spans 14 amino acids. Germline-derived CDR1 and CDR2 are SGHAT and FQNNGV. V lost 5 bases to trimming and J lost 4 bases; unmatched junction nucleotides: 6. Assay used: immunoSEQ multiplex PCR; TCRdb lists only in-frame clones, some missing. The sample has under 100,000 clones; around 89% are singletons. Specimen: peripheral blood, collected before any cancer treatment. The TCR comes from a woman aged 40-69 years with stage I squamous cell lung carcinoma. V gene TRBV11-2 combines with J gene TRBJ2-7; 9 bases are shared with TRBD1. For the CDR3, the DNA is TGTGCCAGCAGCCCCGGGACAGGGCTTTACGAGCAGTACTTC. It translates to CASSPGTGLYEQYF.